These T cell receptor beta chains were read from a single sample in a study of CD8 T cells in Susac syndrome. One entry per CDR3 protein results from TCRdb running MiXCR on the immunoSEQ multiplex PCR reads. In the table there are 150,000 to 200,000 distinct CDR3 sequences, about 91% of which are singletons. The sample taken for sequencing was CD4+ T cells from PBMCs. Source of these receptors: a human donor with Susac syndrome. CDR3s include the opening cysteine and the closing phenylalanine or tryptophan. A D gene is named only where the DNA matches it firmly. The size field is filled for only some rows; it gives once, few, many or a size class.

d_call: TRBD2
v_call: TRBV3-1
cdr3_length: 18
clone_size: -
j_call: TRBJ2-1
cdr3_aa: CASSQDRRSGRTYNEQFF
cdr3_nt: TGTGCCAGCAGCCAAGATCGACGAAGCGGGAGGACCTACAATGAGCAGTTCTTC

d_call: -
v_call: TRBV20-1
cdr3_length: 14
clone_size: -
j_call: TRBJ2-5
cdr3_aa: CSASYGTRRETQYF
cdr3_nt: TGCAGTGCTAGTTACGGGACCCGCCGGGAGACCCAGTACTTC

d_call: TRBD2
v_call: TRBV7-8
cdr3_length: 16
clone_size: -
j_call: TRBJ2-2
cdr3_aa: CASSFGTSGIGRELFF
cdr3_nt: TGTGCCAGCAGCTTTGGGACCAGCGGGATCGGCCGGGAGCTGTTTTTT

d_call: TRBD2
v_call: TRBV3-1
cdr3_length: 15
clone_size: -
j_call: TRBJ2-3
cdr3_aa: CASSQASGKTDTQYF
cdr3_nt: TGTGCCAGCAGCCAAGCGAGCGGGAAGACAGATACGCAGTATTTT

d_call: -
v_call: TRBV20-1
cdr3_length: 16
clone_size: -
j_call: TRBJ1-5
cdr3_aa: CSARDLRGPSNQPQHF
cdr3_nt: TGCAGTGCTAGAGATCTAAGGGGCCCTAGCAATCAGCCCCAGCATTTT

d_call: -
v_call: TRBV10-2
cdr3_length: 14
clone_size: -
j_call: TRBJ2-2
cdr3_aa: CASSESHITGELFF
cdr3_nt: TGCGCCAGCAGTGAGTCCCATATCACCGGGGAGCTGTTTTTT

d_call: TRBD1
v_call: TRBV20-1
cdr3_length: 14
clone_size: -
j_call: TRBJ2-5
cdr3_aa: CSGTKGGQGETQYF
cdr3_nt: TGCAGTGGAACAAAGGGGGGACAGGGGGAGACCCAGTACTTC

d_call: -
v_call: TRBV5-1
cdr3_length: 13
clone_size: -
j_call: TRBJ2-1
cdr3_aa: CASSLGRDNEQFF
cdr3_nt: TGTGCCAGCAGCTTAGGCAGGGACAATGAGCAGTTCTTC

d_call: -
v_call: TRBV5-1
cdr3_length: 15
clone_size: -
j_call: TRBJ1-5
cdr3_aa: CASSPDGQYNQPQHF
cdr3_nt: TGCGCCAGCAGCCCCGACGGACAGTACAATCAGCCCCAGCATTTT

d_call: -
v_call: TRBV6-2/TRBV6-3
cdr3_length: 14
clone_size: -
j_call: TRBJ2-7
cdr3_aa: CARGRARSSYEQYF
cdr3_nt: TGTGCCAGGGGCCGGGCCCGAAGCTCCTACGAGCAGTACTTC

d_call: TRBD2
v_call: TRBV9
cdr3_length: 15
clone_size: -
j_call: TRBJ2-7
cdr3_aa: CASSVDWEGGDEQYF
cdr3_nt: TGTGCCAGCAGCGTAGATTGGGAGGGTGGAGACGAGCAGTACTTC

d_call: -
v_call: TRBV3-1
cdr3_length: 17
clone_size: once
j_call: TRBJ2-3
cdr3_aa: CASSSRELGPRTDTQYF
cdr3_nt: TGTGCCAGCAGCTCCCGCGAACTAGGCCCTCGCACAGATACGCAGTATTTT

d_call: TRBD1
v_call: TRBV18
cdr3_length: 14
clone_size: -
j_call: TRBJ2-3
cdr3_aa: CASSLDRTTDTQYF
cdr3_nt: TGTGCCAGCTCACTGGACAGGACCACAGATACGCAGTATTTT

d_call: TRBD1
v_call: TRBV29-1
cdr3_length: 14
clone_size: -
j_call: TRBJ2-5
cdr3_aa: CSAGGQGARETQYF
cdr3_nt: TGCAGCGCTGGGGGACAGGGGGCTCGGGAGACCCAGTACTTC

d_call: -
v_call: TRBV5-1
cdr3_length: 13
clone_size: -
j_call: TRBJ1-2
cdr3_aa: CASSRDPNYGYTF
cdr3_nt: TGCGCCAGCAGCCGGGACCCTAACTATGGCTACACCTTC

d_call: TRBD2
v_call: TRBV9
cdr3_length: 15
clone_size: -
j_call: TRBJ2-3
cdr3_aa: CASSVERGGVDTQYF
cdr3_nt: TGTGCCAGCAGCGTAGAGCGGGGGGGAGTAGATACGCAGTATTTT

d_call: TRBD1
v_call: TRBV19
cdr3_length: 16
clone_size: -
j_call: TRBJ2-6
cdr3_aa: CATDPGQGSGANVLTF
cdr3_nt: TGTGCCACCGACCCGGGACAGGGGTCTGGGGCCAACGTCCTGACTTTC

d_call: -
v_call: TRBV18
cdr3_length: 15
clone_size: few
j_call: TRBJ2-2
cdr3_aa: CASSRGQENTGELFF
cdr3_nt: TGTGCCAGCTCACGAGGTCAGGAGAACACCGGGGAGCTGTTTTTT

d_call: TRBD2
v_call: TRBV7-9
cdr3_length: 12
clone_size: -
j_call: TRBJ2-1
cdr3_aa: CASTPAGDEQFF
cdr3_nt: TGTGCCAGCACCCCCGCGGGGGATGAGCAGTTCTTC

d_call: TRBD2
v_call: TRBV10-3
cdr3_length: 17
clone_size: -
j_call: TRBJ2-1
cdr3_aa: CAISSAGSLSGYNEQFF
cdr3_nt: TGTGCCATCAGTTCAGCGGGAAGCCTAAGCGGGTACAATGAGCAGTTCTTC

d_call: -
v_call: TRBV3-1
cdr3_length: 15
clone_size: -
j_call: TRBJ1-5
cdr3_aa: CASSQDLNGNQPQHF
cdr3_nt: TGTGCCAGCAGCCAAGATTTGAACGGCAATCAGCCCCAGCATTTT

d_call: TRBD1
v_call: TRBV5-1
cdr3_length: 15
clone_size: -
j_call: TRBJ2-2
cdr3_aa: CASDPGQGNTGELFF
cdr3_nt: TGCGCCAGCGATCCGGGACAGGGAAACACCGGGGAGCTGTTTTTT

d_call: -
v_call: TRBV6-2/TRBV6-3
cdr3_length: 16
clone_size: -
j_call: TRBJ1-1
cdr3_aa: CASSYGGPLMNTEAFF
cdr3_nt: TGTGCCAGCAGTTACGGGGGGCCACTCATGAACACTGAAGCTTTCTTT

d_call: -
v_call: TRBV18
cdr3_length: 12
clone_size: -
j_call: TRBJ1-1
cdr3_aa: CASSPVGVEAFF
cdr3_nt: TGTGCCAGCTCCCCCGTAGGGGTCGAAGCTTTCTTT

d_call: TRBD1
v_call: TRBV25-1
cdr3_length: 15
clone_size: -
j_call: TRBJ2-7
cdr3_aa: CASTPSGQGINEQYF
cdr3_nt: TGTGCCAGCACCCCTTCTGGACAGGGGATCAACGAGCAGTACTTC

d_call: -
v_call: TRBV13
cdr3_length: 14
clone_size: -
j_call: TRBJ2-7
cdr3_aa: CASSPAGSIHEQYF
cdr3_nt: TGTGCCAGCAGCCCCGCTGGTAGCATCCACGAGCAGTACTTC

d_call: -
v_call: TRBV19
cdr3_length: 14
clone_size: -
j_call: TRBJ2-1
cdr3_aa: CASDTGTYYNEQFF
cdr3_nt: TGTGCCAGTGATACTGGGACTTACTACAATGAGCAGTTCTTC

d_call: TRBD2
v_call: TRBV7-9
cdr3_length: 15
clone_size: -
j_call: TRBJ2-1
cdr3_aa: CASSPTGTSGNEQFF
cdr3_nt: TGTGCCAGCAGCCCGACCGGGACTAGCGGGAATGAGCAGTTCTTC

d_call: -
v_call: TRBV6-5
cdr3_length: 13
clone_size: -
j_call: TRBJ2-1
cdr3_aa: CASSYSSPKQQFF
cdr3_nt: TGTGCCAGCAGTTACTCCTCCCCCAAGCAGCAGTTCTTC

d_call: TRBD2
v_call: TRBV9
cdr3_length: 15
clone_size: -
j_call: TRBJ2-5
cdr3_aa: CASSSQAGEGETQYF
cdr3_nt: TGTGCCAGCAGCTCCCAAGCGGGAGAGGGGGAGACCCAGTACTTC

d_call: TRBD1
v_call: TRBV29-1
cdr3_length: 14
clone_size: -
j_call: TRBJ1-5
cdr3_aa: CSVRTGGAGQPQHF
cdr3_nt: TGCAGCGTTAGGACAGGGGGCGCGGGTCAGCCCCAGCATTTT